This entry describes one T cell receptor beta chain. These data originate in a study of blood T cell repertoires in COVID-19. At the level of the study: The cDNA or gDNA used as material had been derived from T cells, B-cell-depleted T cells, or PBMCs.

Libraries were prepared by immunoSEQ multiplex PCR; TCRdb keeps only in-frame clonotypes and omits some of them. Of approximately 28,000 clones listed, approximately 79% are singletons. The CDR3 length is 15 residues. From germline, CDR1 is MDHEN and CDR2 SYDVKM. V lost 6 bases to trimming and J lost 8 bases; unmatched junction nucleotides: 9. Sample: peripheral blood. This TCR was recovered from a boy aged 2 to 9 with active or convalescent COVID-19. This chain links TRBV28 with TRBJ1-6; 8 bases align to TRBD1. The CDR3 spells CASSPSDRDDSPLHF. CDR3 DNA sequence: TGTGCCAGCAGCCCCTCGGACAGGGATGATTCACCCCTCCACTTT. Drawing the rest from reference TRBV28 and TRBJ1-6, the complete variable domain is DVKVTQSSRYLVKRTGEKVFLECVQDMDHENMFWYRQDPGLGLRLIYFSYDVKMKEKGDIPEGYSVSREKKERFSLILESASTNQTSMYLCASSPSDRDDSPLHFGNGTRLTVT.